This record concerns one T cell receptor beta chain sequence. Its antigen is still unknown. The CDR3 consists of 13 residues. Germline CDR1 reads SGHTA; CDR2 reads FQGNSA. V lost 5 bases to trimming and J lost 5 bases, with 11 bases between them. This sample stems from a study of early T cells in non-severe SARS-CoV-2 infection. At the level of the study: Chains were not paired, and sequencing was done on bulk RNA from unsorted whole blood. Whole-study results and caveats: VDJdb matching skewed toward anti-spike CD8 responses, missing private and CD4 specificities.

Each cDNA molecule carried a unique molecular identifier. TCRdb reprocessed the 5' RACE reads via MiXCR and lists one record per CDR3 protein. The sample holds 35,000 to 45,000 distinct CDR3 sequences, about 12% seen once. This chain uses TRBV7-2 with TRBJ2-3, with TRBD1 as a possible D gene (6 bases). The sequenced sample consisted of whole blood. The source of this sequence is an adult who was a healthcare worker with PCR-confirmed SARS-CoV-2 infection or an uninfected control (not recorded which). The CDR3 DNA sequence: TGTGCCAGCAGCCCCGGACAGCTAGATACGCAGTATTTT. Translating gives CASSPGQLDTQYF.